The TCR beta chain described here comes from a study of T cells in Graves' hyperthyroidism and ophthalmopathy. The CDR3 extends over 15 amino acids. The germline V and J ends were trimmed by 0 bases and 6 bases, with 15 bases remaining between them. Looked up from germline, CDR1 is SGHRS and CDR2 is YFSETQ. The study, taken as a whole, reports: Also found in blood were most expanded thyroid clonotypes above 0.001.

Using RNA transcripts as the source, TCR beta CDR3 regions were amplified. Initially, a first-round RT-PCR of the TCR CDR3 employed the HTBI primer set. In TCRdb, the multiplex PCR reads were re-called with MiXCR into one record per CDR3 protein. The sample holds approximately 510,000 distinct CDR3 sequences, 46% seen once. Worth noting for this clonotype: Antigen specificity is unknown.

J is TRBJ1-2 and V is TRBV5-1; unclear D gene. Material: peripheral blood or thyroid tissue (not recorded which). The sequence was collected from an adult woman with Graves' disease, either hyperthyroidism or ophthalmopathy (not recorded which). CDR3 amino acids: CASSLAPGANDGYTF. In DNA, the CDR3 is TGCGCCAGCAGCTTGGCCCCGGGTGCCAATGATGGCTACACCTTC.